One sample yielded the 25 T cell receptor beta chains listed below, sequenced in a study of blood T cell repertoires in COVID-19. The protocol was immunoSEQ multiplex PCR, while the TCRdb copy is restricted to in-frame clones and leaves out a portion. The sample lists hundreds of thousands of clones, approximately 90% occurring once. The sample taken for sequencing was peripheral blood. The receptors originated from a woman between 45 and 60 years old with COVID-19, enrolled during active disease.

V gene TRBV19 combines with J gene TRBJ2-7, with D perhaps TRBD2 (6 bases). V dropped 9 bases and J dropped 0 bases, with 15 bases sitting between them. This CDR3 has 14 amino acids. Germline CDR1 LNHDA, CDR2 SQIVND (reference sequence). CDR3 coding DNA: TGTGCCAGGGGGGGACGGCAGAGCTCCTACGAGCAGTACTTC. This encodes CARGGRQSSYEQYF.

The chain links TRBV9 to TRBJ2-7; a possible D gene is TRBD1 (7 bases). V was cut by 4 bases and J by 5 bases, with 19 bases left in between. From germline, CDR1 is SGDLS and CDR2 YYNGEE. The CDR3 is 15 amino acids. Written as DNA, the CDR3 is TGTGCCAGCAGCCCGGGGGACAGCCCCTTAAACGAGCAGTACTTC. It codes for CASSPGDSPLNEQYF.

This clone appeared once. V gene TRBV19 combines with J gene TRBJ2-1, with a weak D call TRBD1 (6 bases). Trimming took 5 bases from V and 2 from J, leaving 25 bases between them. CDR3 length: 19 residues. Germline V gene data show CDR1 as LNHDA and CDR2 as SQIVND (reference sequence). CDR3 bases: TGTGCCAGTAGTCGGGCAGGGGCCAGCCCAAAAACGGCCTACAATGAGCAGTTCTTC. Encoded protein: CASSRAGASPKTAYNEQFF.

This chain joins TRBV9 and TRBJ1-1, with 7 bases fitting TRBD1. The V gene end was trimmed by 0 bases and the J gene end by 7 bases; junction bases not matched to a gene: 3. The CDR3 is 13 residues long. The germline CDR1 and CDR2 sequences are SGDLS and YYNGEE. In DNA, the CDR3 is TGTGCCAGCAGCGTAGCGGGGGACAGTGAAGCTTTCTTT. This translates into CASSVAGDSEAFF. Full variable domain (outside the CDR3, taken from reference TRBV9 and TRBJ1-1): DSGVTQTPKHLITATGQRVTLRCSPRSGDLSVYWYQQSLDQGLQFLIQYYNGEERAKGNILERFSAQQFPDLHSELNLSSLELGDSALYFCASSVAGDSEAFFGQGTRLTVV.

This chain uses TRBV9 with TRBJ2-1; TRBD2 matches 12 bases. The trim removed 3 bases at V and 7 bases at J, leaving 11 bases unmatched. The germline V gene has CDR1 SGDLS and CDR2 YYNGEE. This CDR3 has 17 residues. The CDR3 sequence is CASSALLAGGDLNEQFF. The CDR3 nucleotides read TGTGCCAGCAGCGCCCTACTAGCGGGGGGCGACCTTAATGAGCAGTTCTTC.

The J gene is TRBJ1-1, the V gene TRBV6-1; D ambiguous. The germline V and J ends were trimmed by 3 bases and 2 bases, with 10 bases remaining between them. Germline V gene data show CDR1 as MNHNS and CDR2 as SASEGT. This CDR3 has 14 amino acids. CDR3 nucleotide sequence: TGTGCCAGCAGTGATCTGGGAGAAAACACTGAAGCTTTCTTT. Protein sequence: CASSDLGENTEAFF.

This clone appeared once. CDR3 DNA: TGTGCCAGCAGCGGGGCCGTCACCGGGGAGCTGTTTTTT. The encoded protein is CASSGAVTGELFF. This sequence joins TRBV9 and TRBJ2-2, with D unclear. Germline V CDR1 and CDR2: SGDLS, YYNGEE. V lost 3 bases and J 4 bases, leaving 7 bases between the germline ends. The CDR3 runs 13 residues.

J is TRBJ1-5 and V is TRBV6-6; D remains unclear. Trimming shortened V by 5 bases and J by 0 bases, and 11 bases separated the two germline ends. This CDR3 region has 15 residues. Germline CDR1 reads MNHNY; CDR2 reads SVGAGI (reference sequence). The CDR3 spells CASSPAGNSNQPQHF. In nucleotides, the CDR3 is TGTGCCAGCAGTCCCGCGGGGAATAGCAATCAGCCCCAGCATTTT.

This clone was seen once. V gene TRBV27 combines with J gene TRBJ2-2, with 9 bases lining up with TRBD1. Germline CDR1 MNHEY, CDR2 SMNVEV (reference sequence). The CDR3 is 16 amino acids. J gave up 5 bases and V 5 bases, and 9 bases lay outside the gene matches. The DNA for the CDR3 is TGTGCCAGCAGTCACGGGACAGGGCGTGGGACCGGGGAGCTGTTTTTT. Translated: CASSHGTGRGTGELFF.

The V gene is TRBV5-1, the J gene TRBJ2-5; 8 bases agree with TRBD2. The CDR3 spans 16 residues. CDR1 and CDR2 (germline): SGHRS, YFSETQ. J was trimmed by 5 bases and V by 4 bases; bases with no gene match: 13. The CDR3 loop is CASSPLGSGGRETQYF. CDR3 DNA sequence: TGCGCCAGCAGCCCGCTCGGAAGCGGGGGACGGGAGACCCAGTACTTC.

J is TRBJ2-3 and V is TRBV7-2; 9 bases are a match to TRBD2. With V trimmed by 1 base and J by 0 bases, 11 bases remained unmatched. The CDR3 has 19 residues. In germline, CDR1 is SGHTA, CDR2 FQGNSA. The CDR3 DNA reads as TGTGCCAGCAGCTTAGATGCAAGCGGGGGGCCCGATAGCACAGATACGCAGTATTTT. The encoded protein is CASSLDASGGPDSTDTQYF.

The rearrangement uses TRBV12-3 or TRBV12-4 and TRBJ2-3, with D maybe TRBD1 (6 bases). Deletions cut 7 bases from V and 3 bases from J, with 11 bases between. This CDR3 has 13 residues. The CDR3 bases are TGTGCCAGCACCCGGGACATAACAGATACGCAGTATTTT. Translating it yields CASTRDITDTQYF.

This chain uses TRBV30 with TRBJ2-5, with 10 bases that match TRBD2. CDR1 GTSNPN and CDR2 SVGIG come from the germline V gene (reference sequence). Trimming took 3 bases from V and 5 from J; bases not matched to a gene: 6. This CDR3 is 14 amino acids long. This CDR3 is CAWRSGGAWETQYF. Written as DNA, the CDR3 is TGTGCCTGGAGAAGCGGGGGGGCGTGGGAGACCCAGTACTTC.

The chain joins TRBV27 to TRBJ1-4; D gene unclear. The CDR3 length is 15 residues. Germline values: CDR1 MNHEY, CDR2 SMNVEV (reference sequence). V was clipped by 6 bases and J by 0 bases, with 11 bases between them. The DNA for the CDR3 is TGTGCCAGCAGCCCCCTATCCGCAACTAATGAAAAACTGTTTTTT. Amino acid sequence: CASSPLSATNEKLFF.

This sequence joins TRBV30 and TRBJ2-1; 7 bases are shared with TRBD2. The CDR3 has 14 residues. Germline loops: CDR1 GTSNPN, CDR2 SVGIG (reference sequence). J gave up 3 bases and V 3 bases, and 5 bases lay outside the gene matches. The CDR3 DNA reads TGTGCCTGGAGCGCTAGCGGATACTACAATGAGCAGTTCTTC. It specifies CAWSASGYYNEQFF.

The chain combines TRBV10-2 with TRBJ1-2; no definite D call. In germline, CDR1 is WSHSY, CDR2 SAAADI. The length of the CDR3 is 14 residues. V was shortened by 4 bases and J by 6 bases, with 15 bases between the two germline ends. CDR3: CASSGFSPEDGYTF. CDR3 DNA: TGCGCCAGCAGTGGGTTCTCCCCGGAGGATGGCTACACCTTC.

V usage is TRBV3-1 (or the pseudogene TRBV3-2) and J usage is TRBJ2-5; possible D gene TRBD1, 5 bases. Germline V CDR1 and CDR2: LGHDT, YNNKEL (reference sequence). CDR3 length: 14 residues. V was shortened by 0 bases and J by 1 base, with 6 bases between the two germline ends. This CDR3 reads CASSQEGLQETQYF. The DNA for the CDR3 is TGTGCCAGCAGCCAAGAGGGGCTCCAAGAGACCCAGTACTTC.

The gene calls are TRBV9 and TRBJ2-7; 9 positions match TRBD1. Per the germline V gene, CDR1 is SGDLS and CDR2 is YYNGEE. The ends lost 3 bases at V and 7 bases at J; junction bases unmatched: 11. This CDR3 region has 15 residues. CDR3 in DNA: TGTGCCAGCAGCGCGACTACAGGGGGCAGTCGGGAGCAGTACTTC. The encoded protein is CASSATTGGSREQYF.

This clone was counted a few times. The rearrangement joins TRBV7-9 to TRBJ2-3; no firm D call. V gave up 0 bases and J gave up 2 bases, with 18 bases separating them. The CDR3 covers 18 residues. The germline V gene encodes CDR1 SEHNR and CDR2 FQNEAQ (reference sequence). CDR3 nucleotide sequence: TGTGCCAGCAGCTTAGCCCCAGAGAGCATAGCACCCACAGATACGCAGTATTTT. It codes for CASSLAPESIAPTDTQYF. The full variable domain, with the rest looked up from reference TRBV7-9 and TRBJ2-3, is DTGVSQNPRHKITKRGQNVTFRCDPISEHNRLYWYRQTLGQGPEFLTYFQNEAQLEKSRLLSDRFSAERPKGSFSTLEIQRTEQGDSAMYLCASSLAPESIAPTDTQYFGPGTRLTVL.

DNA for the CDR3: TGTGCCAGTAGTATAGCTGACAGAGCAAATTCACCCCTCCACTTT. The encoded protein is CASSIADRANSPLHF. The chain uses TRBV19 and TRBJ1-6; D might be TRBD1 (5 bases). The germline V gene encodes CDR1 LNHDA and CDR2 SQIVND (reference sequence). There are 15 residues in the CDR3. V lost 1 base, J lost 7 bases, and 11 bases lay in between.

In the case of this clone: Other DNA sequences in this specimen translate into the identical CDR3. The chain is built from TRBV3-1 (or the pseudogene TRBV3-2) and TRBJ1-3, with a possible D match to TRBD1 (6 bases). The V gene lost 4 bases and the J gene lost 0 bases, with 10 bases spanning the gap. The germline CDR1 and CDR2 sequences are LGHDT and YNNKEL (reference sequence). The CDR3 runs to 15 residues. The CDR3 loop reads CASSLDRNSGNTIYF. The CDR3 DNA sequence: TGTGCCAGCAGCCTCGACAGGAACTCTGGAAACACCATATATTTT.

This chain joins TRBV7-8 and TRBJ1-1; 7 nucleotides align to TRBD1. This CDR3 is 13 amino acids long. CDR1 is SGHVS, CDR2 FQNEAQ, per germline. Trimming at V came to 4 bases and at J to 7 bases, leaving 6 bases not matched to a gene. The CDR3 region has the DNA TGTGCCAGCAGCTACGGGGGACAGAATGAAGCTTTCTTT. It codes for CASSYGGQNEAFF.

This chain joins TRBV2 and TRBJ2-2, with D maybe TRBD2 (6 bases). Germline loops: CDR1 SNHLY, CDR2 FYNNEI. The CDR3 is made up of 13 amino acids. The V end was cut by 6 bases, the J end by 8 bases, with 13 bases between. CDR3 nucleotides: TGTGCCAGCAGCCCACTCGCGGGAGGGGAGCTGTTTTTT. Protein sequence: CASSPLAGGELFF.

The chain recombines TRBV20-1 with TRBJ2-7, with TRBD2 as a possible D gene (6 bases). The CDR3 has 11 amino acids. CDR1 is DFQATT, CDR2 SNEGSKA, per germline (reference sequence). Trimming removed 3 bases at V and 3 bases at J, with 6 bases between. CDR3 DNA: TGCAGTGCTAGCGGGGGCTACGAGCAGTACTTC. It codes for CSASGGYEQYF.

This clone was seen more than once but under ten times. This chain links TRBV19 with TRBJ1-1, with TRBD1 matching over 10 bases. The CDR3 length is 14 residues. CDR1 and CDR2 (germline): LNHDA, SQIVND (reference sequence). J was trimmed by 5 bases and V by 5 bases; bases with no gene match: 5. The CDR3 loop is CASSLGTGDTEAFF. The CDR3 DNA reads as TGTGCCAGTAGTCTAGGGACAGGGGATACTGAAGCTTTCTTT.